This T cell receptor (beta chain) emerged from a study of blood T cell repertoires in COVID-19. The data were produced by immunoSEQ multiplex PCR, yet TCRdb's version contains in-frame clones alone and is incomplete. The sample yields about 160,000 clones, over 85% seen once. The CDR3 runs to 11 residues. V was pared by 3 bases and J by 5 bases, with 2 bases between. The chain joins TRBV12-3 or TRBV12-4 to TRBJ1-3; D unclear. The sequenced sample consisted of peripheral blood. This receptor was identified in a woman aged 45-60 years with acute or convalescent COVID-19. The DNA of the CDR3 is TGTGCCAGCAGTTTCAGAAACACCATATATTTT. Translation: CASSFRNTIYF.